The clone carrying this T cell receptor beta chain appeared once. Its antigen is not identified. Data came from immunoSEQ multiplex PCR; TCRdb stores just in-frame clones and leaves some out. The sample has 120,000 to 150,000 clones, approximately 89% seen once. Germline lookup yields CDR1 SGHRS and CDR2 YFSETQ. Trimming left V 2 bases short and J 8 bases short, with 14 bases between. The CDR3 consists of 14 residues. These data come from a study of T cell responses to AZD1222 COVID-19 vaccine. Study-wide results and caveats: Clonal diversity may have been underestimated, and the donors were mostly white British, with more females than males.

Sequenced here: peripheral blood, sampled on day 0 of AZD1222 vaccination. This clonotype was sampled from an adult in good health. V usage is TRBV5-1 and J usage is TRBJ2-1; TRBD2 is a possible D gene (6 bases). CDR3 region: CASSLSGAPDEQFF. DNA of the CDR3: TGCGCCAGCAGCTTATCGGGAGCCCCTGATGAGCAGTTCTTC.